The rows below give T cell receptor beta chains drawn from one sample of a study of cytomegalovirus exposure and HLA in healthy donors. Assay used: immunoSEQ multiplex PCR; TCRdb lists only in-frame clones, some missing. The data show 120,000 or so clones, about 80% seen once. The sample comprised PBMCs. The source is a woman in her sixties or seventies in good health and CMV-seropositive. Both conserved end residues are part of each CDR3. The D gene is left open where the match is weak. Clone size is given for some rows only: seen once, a few or many times, or a class if the clone is expanded.

V gene	J gene	clone size	D gene	CDR3 protein	CDR3 DNA
TRBV5-5	TRBJ1-2	.	TRBD1	CASGLQGAANYGYTF	TGTGCCAGCGGGCTCCAGGGGGCAGCTAACTATGGCTACACCTTC
TRBV9	TRBJ1-3	.	.	CASSGGVVDSGNTIYF	TGTGCCAGCAGCGGGGGAGTTGTGGACTCTGGAAACACCATATATTTT
TRBV2	TRBJ1-4	.	.	CASTLGRGEKLFF	TGTGCCAGCACCCTGGGGCGGGGTGAAAAACTGTTTTTT
TRBV6-1	TRBJ1-1	.	.	CASSERIGRNTEAFF	TGTGCCAGCAGTGAAAGGATAGGGAGGAACACTGAAGCTTTCTTT
TRBV11-2	TRBJ1-2	.	TRBD1	CASVRDRGFYGYTF	TGTGCCAGCGTGCGGGACAGGGGATTTTATGGCTACACCTTC
TRBV5-1	TRBJ2-5	.	TRBD1	CASSIETGFETQYF	TGCGCCAGCAGCATAGAGACAGGGTTTGAGACCCAGTACTTC
TRBV15	TRBJ2-1	.	.	CATSRVPRDEQFF	TGTGCCACCAGCAGAGTACCGCGGGATGAGCAGTTCTTC
TRBV10-2	TRBJ2-5	few	TRBD1	CASSWQGAGETQYF	TGCGCCAGCAGTTGGCAGGGGGCTGGGGAGACCCAGTACTTC
TRBV20-1	TRBJ1-2	.	.	CSARVQYGYTF	TGCAGTGCTAGGGTCCAGTATGGCTACACCTTC
TRBV6-6	TRBJ2-1	.	TRBD2	CASSSRTSGRYNEQFF	TGTGCCAGCAGTTCCCGGACTAGCGGGAGATACAATGAGCAGTTCTTC
TRBV5-1	TRBJ1-2	.	.	CASSLTLGGQWRYTF	TGCGCCAGCAGCTTGACCCTGGGCGGTCAATGGAGGTACACCTTC